The rows below give T cell receptor beta chains drawn from one sample of a study of cytomegalovirus exposure and HLA in healthy donors. The data were produced by immunoSEQ multiplex PCR, yet TCRdb's version contains in-frame clones alone and is incomplete. The sample has some 130,000 clones, roughly 88% seen once. The material sequenced was PBMCs. The receptors here all came from a man between 50 and 59 years old in good health and CMV-seronegative. Both conserved end residues are part of each CDR3. A D gene is named only where the DNA matches it firmly. Size is stated for part of the rows, as once, few or many counts, or as a class when the clone is expanded.

D	size	J	V	DNA	CDR3
NA	NA	TRBJ1-1	TRBV7-9	TGTGCCAGCAGCACCGGACAGAGTATGAACACTGAAGCTTTCTTT	CASSTGQSMNTEAFF
NA	NA	TRBJ1-2	TRBV7-8	TGTGCCAGCAGCTTAGGTTCTGAGGACAGCGAGGCCGCTAACTATGGCTACACCTTC	CASSLGSEDSEAANYGYTF
TRBD2	NA	TRBJ2-3	TRBV7-2	TGTGCCAGCAGTCTACCCGGGGGGACAGATACGCAGTATTTT	CASSLPGGTDTQYF
TRBD2	NA	TRBJ2-5	TRBV4-3	TGCGCCAGCAGCCAAGAAGGGGCGGGGGTCCAAGAGACCCAGTACTTC	CASSQEGAGVQETQYF
NA	NA	TRBJ1-5	TRBV2	TGTGCCAGCAGTCTGTTGTTGAGGGGCAATCAGCCCCAGCATTTT	CASSLLLRGNQPQHF
TRBD2	few	TRBJ2-2	TRBV5-1	TGCGCCAGCAGCCCTCCGACTAGCGGCGGGGAGCTGTTTTTT	CASSPPTSGGELFF
NA	NA	TRBJ2-1	TRBV7-3	TGTGCCAGCAGCCCGGGACCAGGGGACAATGAGCAGTTCTTC	CASSPGPGDNEQFF
TRBD1	NA	TRBJ2-7	TRBV19	TGTGCCAGTAGTATGAGCCAGGGGGCCTCCTACGAGCAGTACTTC	CASSMSQGASYEQYF
NA	NA	TRBJ2-1	TRBV5-8	TGTGCCAGTCTACGAGCGGGTGGAACCTACAATGAGCAGTTCTTC	CASLRAGGTYNEQFF
NA	NA	TRBJ1-4	TRBV4-2	TGTGCCAGCAGCCAAATAAATGAAAAACTGTTTTTT	CASSQINEKLFF
NA	once	TRBJ2-3	TRBV30	TGTGCCTGGAATCGCCTAGCAATAGATACGCAGTATTTT	CAWNRLAIDTQYF
NA	few	TRBJ2-7	TRBV6-1	TGTGCCAGCAGTGAATATGCCCCAAGCGCGGCCGAGCAGTACTTC	CASSEYAPSAAEQYF
NA	NA	TRBJ1-1	TRBV30	TGTGCCTGGAGTGTAACGGGGGGGACTGAAGCTTTCTTT	CAWSVTGGTEAFF
TRBD1	NA	TRBJ2-2	TRBV4-3	TGCGCCAGCAGCCGACAGGGAGAGACCGGGGAGCTGTTTTTT	CASSRQGETGELFF
TRBD1	once	TRBJ2-7	TRBV4-1	TGCGCCAGCAGCCAAATAGGGAGGACAGGGGGTTACGAGCAGTACTTC	CASSQIGRTGGYEQYF
NA	NA	TRBJ2-7	TRBV6-5	TGTGCCAGCAGTTACAGCGCGCAGGCTAGCTACGAGCAGTACTTC	CASSYSAQASYEQYF
NA	once	TRBJ2-2	TRBV27	TGTGCCAGCAGTTTAGGTGTCGGGACATCGAACACCGGGGAGCTGTTTTTT	CASSLGVGTSNTGELFF
NA	few	TRBJ1-3	TRBV28	TGTGCGATAAGGGGGGGGGCCGGAAACACCATATATTTT	CAIRGGAGNTIYF
TRBD2	NA	TRBJ2-7	TRBV6-1	TGTGCCAGCATAGCGGGCAGGCCCTACGAGCAGTACTTC	CASIAGRPYEQYF
NA	NA	TRBJ1-2	TRBV29-1	TGCAGCGTTGACCACCGGGACATCTCCCCCTATGGCTACACCTTC	CSVDHRDISPYGYTF
NA	once	TRBJ1-2	TRBV19	TGTGCCAGTAGTACGACAGGATGGGGGTATGGCTACACCTTC	CASSTTGWGYGYTF
TRBD1	NA	TRBJ1-1	TRBV12-5	TGTGCTAGTGGTTTGGGACAGGGCCGGACTGAAGCTTTCTTT	CASGLGQGRTEAFF
TRBD1	NA	TRBJ1-1	TRBV5-1	TGCGCCAGCAGCTTTTCCAGGGGGCAAATGAACACTGAAGCTTTCTTT	CASSFSRGQMNTEAFF
NA	NA	TRBJ1-5	TRBV30	TGTGCCTGGAGTGGTCTCCAGTGGAGCAATCAGCCCCAGCATTTT	CAWSGLQWSNQPQHF
NA	NA	TRBJ1-2	TRBV19	TGTGCCAGTAGTAGACAGGAGTATGGCTACACCTTC	CASSRQEYGYTF
NA	NA	TRBJ2-3	TRBV7-8	TGTGCCAGCAGGCCAGCGGGCTTCGGCACAGATACGCAGTATTTT	CASRPAGFGTDTQYF
TRBD1	NA	TRBJ2-5	TRBV4-3	TGCGCCAGCAGCCAGAAGACAGGGAAAGAGACCCAGTACTTC	CASSQKTGKETQYF
TRBD1	NA	TRBJ2-5	TRBV5-1	TGCGCCAGCAGCTTGGTTGGGACAGGGCAAAGCGAGACCCAGTACTTC	CASSLVGTGQSETQYF
TRBD1	NA	TRBJ2-7	TRBV6-6	TGTGCCAGCACGTACAGGGGGCGGGAGCAGTACTTC	CASTYRGREQYF
TRBD1	NA	TRBJ2-3	TRBV29-1	TGCAGCGTTGAGGGACAGGCCACAGATACGCAGTATTTT	CSVEGQATDTQYF
TRBD2	NA	TRBJ2-2	TRBV7-2	TGTGCCAGCAGCCCGACTAGCGCGAACACCGGGGAGCTGTTTTTT	CASSPTSANTGELFF
NA	NA	TRBJ1-3	TRBV15	TGTGCCACCAGCAGAGCCATGTCGGACACCATATATTTT	CATSRAMSDTIYF
NA	NA	TRBJ1-6	TRBV6-5	TGTGCCAGCAGTTTGAACAGTCGAATTGGATCACCCCTCCACTTT	CASSLNSRIGSPLHF
NA	few	TRBJ2-5	TRBV19	TGTGCCAGTAGTGCCGAGCCGAGAGAGACCCAGTACTTC	CASSAEPRETQYF
NA	NA	TRBJ1-2	TRBV4-1	TGCGCCAGCAGCCAAGTCGACTCGGATGGCTACACCTTC	CASSQVDSDGYTF
NA	NA	TRBJ1-2	TRBV27	TGTGCCAGCAGTTTACAGGGTAACTATGGCTACACCTTC	CASSLQGNYGYTF
NA	NA	TRBJ1-1	TRBV12-5	TGTGCTAGTGGGGGGAAGGAGGGCACTGAAGCTTTCTTT	CASGGKEGTEAFF
NA	NA	TRBJ2-5	TRBV7-7	TGTGCTAGCAGCTTAACAGGGTCCCCCGAGACCCAGTACTTC	CASSLTGSPETQYF
NA	NA	TRBJ1-5	TRBV2	TGTGCCAGCAGTGAGGCAGTCCCGGGGCAGCCCCAGCATTTT	CASSEAVPGQPQHF
TRBD2	NA	TRBJ2-3	TRBV5-6	TGTGCCAGCAGCCCTCGACTAGCCGGGAAGCGGGATACGCAGTATTTT	CASSPRLAGKRDTQYF
NA	NA	TRBJ1-6	TRBV6-1	TGTGCCAGCAGTGATCGTCAGGGACTTTCACCCCTCCACTTT	CASSDRQGLSPLHF
NA	NA	TRBJ2-7	TRBV2	TGTGCCATATCGAACAGGGTCTACGAGCAGTACTTC	CAISNRVYEQYF
TRBD1	NA	TRBJ2-7	TRBV4-1	TGCGCCAGCAGCGTGGGGACAGAAATTACCTACGAGCAGTACTTC	CASSVGTEITYEQYF
NA	NA	TRBJ1-2	TRBV28	TGTGCCAGCAGTCAACCAGGGAATAGAGGCTACACCTTC	CASSQPGNRGYTF
NA	NA	TRBJ2-1	TRBV7-9	TGTGCCAGCAGCTTCCGGGGAAATGAGCAGTTCTTC	CASSFRGNEQFF
TRBD1	NA	TRBJ2-2	TRBV7-9	TGTGCCAGCAGTTTACCTCCGACAGGGAAAGGGGCCGGGGAGCTGTTTTTT	CASSLPPTGKGAGELFF
TRBD1	NA	TRBJ1-1	TRBV30	TGTGCCTGGAGTGGGGACAGGTATCGTGAAGCTTTCTTT	CAWSGDRYREAFF
NA	NA	TRBJ1-1	TRBV10-3	TGTGCCATCAGTGAGTCCCTAGCGGTGAACACTGAAGCTTTCTTT	CAISESLAVNTEAFF